Each of the 29 T cell receptor beta chains below was sequenced from the same sample in a study of T cells in women clearing cervical HPV infection. Only in-frame clones appear in the TCRdb table, and some are missing; sequencing was by immunoSEQ multiplex PCR. The listing records about 22,000 clones. Sequencing was carried out using blood buffy coat. The receptors here all came from a woman between 18 and 75 years old with a cervical HPV16 infection that either progressed to CIN3+ or cleared (not recorded which).

Details on this clone: Compared with germline, one end of the junction differs, possibly owing to a read error. The read is 3 residues too short to cover the CDR3 end, so that end is filled in from the germline J gene. The chain joins TRBV11-2 to TRBJ2-1; 13 bases agree with TRBD2. Germline V gene lookup returns CDR1 SGHAT and CDR2 FQNNGV. CDR3 length: 15 amino acids. This CDR3 reads CASSLELAGGNEQFF. The covered CDR3 bases are TGTGCCAGCAGCCTAGAACTAGCGGGGGGGAATGAG.

A word on this clone: The observed sequence ends 3 residues before the CDR3 terminus, with the missing tail filled in from the germline J gene. V gene TRBV4-1 combines with J gene TRBJ2-7, with 11 bases aligning to TRBD2. The V and J ends lost 2 bases and 0 bases, in that order; junction bases with no gene match: 3. The V gene's germline CDR1 is MGHRA and CDR2 YSYEKL. This CDR3 region has 16 residues. This CDR3 is CASSQIAGGSSYEQYF. The sequenced CDR3 bases are TGCGCCAGCAGCCAAATAGCGGGAGGGAGCTCCTACGAG.

Points on this clone: The observed sequence ends 3 residues before the CDR3 terminus, with the missing tail filled in from the germline J gene. The rearrangement links TRBV10-2 to TRBJ2-3; 14 positions match TRBD2. V trimming: 10 bases; J trimming: 4 bases; junction bases outside the gene matches: 4. CDR1 and CDR2 (germline): WSHSY, SAAADI. The CDR3 totals 14 residues. The CDR3 protein is CATWTSGGSDTQYF. The sequenced CDR3 bases are TGCGCCACCTGGACTAGCGGGGGGTCAGATACG.

Concerning this clone: Coverage ceases 3 residues before the CDR3 finishes, and the germline J gene fills in the end. This chain links TRBV6-2 or TRBV6-3 with TRBJ2-3; 9 bases match TRBD2. Trimming took 2 bases from V and 7 from J; bases not matched to a gene: 7. The CDR3 has 15 amino acids. The germline CDR1 and CDR2 sequences are MNHEY and SVGEGT. CDR3 DNA (partial): TGTGCCAGCAGTTACGCGGGAGGGCCAGGTAATACG. Protein: CASSYAGGPGNT. The full CDR3 reads CASSYAGGPGNTQYF.

For this clone: The read terminates 3 residues ahead of where the CDR3 ends, so the germline J gene completes it. The chain joins TRBV12-5 to TRBJ2-3; 8 bases agree with TRBD1. Germline CDR1 LGHNT, CDR2 FRNRAP. This CDR3 spans 14 amino acids. The ends lost 4 bases at V and 6 bases at J; junction bases unmatched: 6. The part of the CDR3 DNA that was read is TGTGCTAGTGGTTATACAGGGGGTAGGGATACG. Protein: CASGYTGGRDT. The whole CDR3 sequence reads CASGYTGGRDTQYF. Together with reference TRBV12-5 and TRBJ2-3, the CDR3 gives the full variable domain: DARVTQTPRHKVTEMGQEVTMRCQPILGHNTVFWYRQTMMQGLELLAYFRNRAPLDDSGMPKDRFSAEMPDATLATLKIQPSEPRDSAVYFCASGYTGGRDTQYFGPGTRLTVL.

The CDR3 bases that were read are TGCGCCAGCAGCTTAAAACAGGGGAACACTGAA. Its translation: CASSLKQGNTE. The CDR3 in full is CASSLKQGNTEAFF. The chain is built from TRBV5-1 and TRBJ1-1; weak D call: TRBD1 (6 bases). The read is 3 residues too short to cover the CDR3 end, so that end is filled in from the germline J gene. From germline, CDR1 is SGHRS and CDR2 YFSETQ. This CDR3 spans 14 amino acids. V shed 2 bases and J shed 1 base, with 9 bases lying between them. The variable domain in full, with the rest retrieved from reference TRBV5-1 and TRBJ1-1, is KAGVTQTPRYLIKTRGQQVTLSCSPISGHRSVSWYQQTPGQGLQFLFEYFSETQRNKGNFPGRFSGRQFSNSRSEMNVSTLELGDSALYLCASSLKQGNTEAFFGQGTRLTVV.

Points on this clone: The DNA ends 3 residues before the CDR3 does, and the rest of the CDR3 is filled in from the germline J gene. The gene calls are TRBV19 and TRBJ1-5; 7 positions agree with TRBD1. Unmatched junction bases numbered 7, after V lost 5 bases and J lost 0 bases. Germline assignment: CDR1 LNHDA and CDR2 SQIVND (reference sequence). The length of the CDR3 is 16 residues. CDR3: CASSSGQLLSNQPQHF. Incomplete CDR3 DNA: TGTGCCAGTAGTTCGGGACAGTTACTTAGCAATCAGCCC.

For this clone: The observed sequence ends 3 residues before the CDR3 terminus, with the missing tail filled in from the germline J gene. The V gene is TRBV18, the J gene TRBJ2-7; 7 bases are shared with TRBD1. The CDR3 totals 15 residues. Trimming took 2 bases from V and 5 from J; bases not matched to a gene: 9. Germline assignment: CDR1 KGHSH and CDR2 LQKENI. CDR3 residues: CASSPENRGYHEQYF. The covered CDR3 bases are TGTGCCAGCTCACCAGAGAACAGGGGTTACCACGAG.

The CDR3 region is CASSLAGDANTIYF. The DNA read from the CDR3 is TGCGCCAGCAGCTTGGCCGGGGATGCAAACACC. The chain links TRBV5-1 to TRBJ1-3, with no clear D. The sequenced fragment ends 3 residues before the CDR3 boundary, so the rest is inferred from the germline J gene. The CDR3 loop spans 14 amino acids. The ends were cut back, 0 bases at V and 6 bases at J, with 10 bases in the middle. Germline CDR1 reads SGHRS; CDR2 reads YFSETQ.

On this clone itself: The read falls 3 residues short of the CDR3 end, and the missing part is taken from the germline J gene. V and J are TRBV29-1 and TRBJ1-1; 9 bases line up with TRBD1. The length of the CDR3 is 13 residues. Trimming cost V 6 bases and J 1 base; bases outside gene matches: 3. Germline V gene lookup returns CDR1 SQVTM and CDR2 ANQGSEA. The covered CDR3 bases are TGCAGCGTGGGACAGGGAACGAACACTGAA. It translates to CSVGQGTNTE. The entire CDR3 protein is CSVGQGTNTEAFF.

As for this clone: The read ends 3 residues shy of where the CDR3 ends; the end is completed using the germline J gene. The identical CDR3 is also encoded by other nucleotide sequences in the sample. The chain uses TRBV4-1 and TRBJ2-5; 11 nucleotides agree with TRBD2. J was trimmed by 4 bases and V by 0 bases; bases with no gene match: 10. The CDR3 covers 18 residues. Germline lookup yields CDR1 MGHRA and CDR2 YSYEKL. The sequenced part of the CDR3 DNA is TGCGCCAGCAGCCAAGAAGGGCTAGCGGGAGGTGTTGGAGAGACC. Residues: CASSQEGLAGGVGET. The full CDR3 protein reads CASSQEGLAGGVGETQYF.

Remarks on this clone: Coverage ceases 3 residues before the CDR3 finishes, and the germline J gene fills in the end. The chain is built from TRBV18 and TRBJ1-6; TRBD1 matches 10 bases. Per the germline V gene, CDR1 is KGHSH and CDR2 is LQKENI. V shed 3 bases, J shed 9 bases, and the junction held 11 bases outside the gene matches. This CDR3 comprises 17 residues. The part of the CDR3 DNA that was read is TGTGCCAGCTCACCCACCGGGACAGGGGACTTGCGTTCACCC. Amino acids: CASSPTGTGDLRSP. The whole CDR3 sequence reads CASSPTGTGDLRSPLHF.

Details on this clone: The CDR3 end falls 3 residues outside the read, so it is completed with the germline J gene. The rearrangement joins TRBV4-2 to TRBJ2-3; 7 bases align to TRBD2. This CDR3 spans 16 amino acids. Trimming at V came to 0 bases and at J to 4 bases, leaving 7 bases not matched to a gene. Germline lookup yields CDR1 LGHNA and CDR2 YNFKEQ. CDR3 DNA, as far as it was read: TGTGCCAGCAGCCAAGAAACTAGCGTAACCTCAGATACG. Translating gives CASSQETSVTSDT. The whole CDR3 region reads CASSQETSVTSDTQYF.

Remarks on this clone: Coverage ceases 3 residues before the CDR3 finishes, and the germline J gene fills in the end. The chain employs TRBV7-8 and TRBJ1-5; 11 positions match TRBD1. The ends lost 0 bases at V and 7 bases at J; junction bases unmatched: 5. CDR1 SGHVS and CDR2 FQNEAQ come from the germline V gene. This CDR3 spans 16 amino acids. CDR3 bases read: TGTGCCAGCAGCTTAGCGGACAGGGGGCTGAAACAGCCC. This codes for CASSLADRGLKQP. The whole CDR3 protein is CASSLADRGLKQPQHF.

About this clone: The read finishes 3 residues shy of the CDR3 end, and the germline J gene is used to complete it. J is TRBJ1-5 and V is TRBV19; tentative D call: TRBD1 (5 bases). Between the trimmed V and J ends, which lost 2 bases and 4 bases, there was a span of 12 bases. This CDR3 region has 15 residues. CDR1 and CDR2 from the germline V gene are LNHDA and SQIVND (reference sequence). CDR3 DNA, as far as it was read: TGTGCCAGTAGTATAAGCCGGGGGGTGAATCAGCCC. Residues: CASSISRGVNQP. The CDR3 in its entirety is CASSISRGVNQPQHF.

On this clone itself: The CDR3 is cut off 3 residues early in the read; its end comes from the germline J gene. The genes are TRBV29-1 and TRBJ2-3; 12 bases match TRBD2. In germline, CDR1 is SQVTM, CDR2 ANQGSEA. The CDR3 is made up of 18 amino acids. Trimming took 5 bases from V and 4 from J; bases not matched to a gene: 16. The chain's CDR3 is CSVRGGTSGRTSSDTQYF. The sequenced part of the CDR3 DNA is TGCAGCGTTCGGGGGGGAACTAGCGGGAGGACAAGTTCAGATACG.

Points on this clone: The read comes to an end 3 residues before the CDR3 does, leaving the germline J gene to fill in the end. This chain uses TRBV2 with TRBJ2-3; 10 bases fit TRBD2. The CDR3 contains 16 residues. The germline gives CDR1 SNHLY, CDR2 FYNNEI. The sequenced part of the CDR3 DNA is TGTGCCAGCAGCCCCCCGGGGGCTAGCGGGAGTTTAACG. Its protein is CASSPPGASGSLT. In full, the CDR3 reads CASSPPGASGSLTQYF.

Regarding this clone: The CDR3 end is not reached by the read, which stops 3 residues before it; the germline J gene fills it in. The chain links TRBV2 to TRBJ2-7; 7 nucleotides agree with TRBD1. This CDR3 is 13 amino acids long. The ends lost 5 bases at V and 6 bases at J; junction bases unmatched: 7. Germline V lookup: CDR1 SNHLY, CDR2 FYNNEI. CDR3: CASSPGQTIEQYF. The covered CDR3 bases are TGTGCCAGCAGTCCGGGACAGACTATCGAG.

Note on this clone: Coverage ceases 3 residues before the CDR3 finishes, and the germline J gene fills in the end. This chain uses TRBV5-1 with TRBJ2-1; 9 bases map to TRBD1. Trimming removed 1 base from V and 4 bases from J; junction bases left unmatched: 6. Germline loops: CDR1 SGHRS, CDR2 YFSETQ. This CDR3 is 16 amino acids long. CDR3 sequence reads: CASSLSGTGTYNEQFF. CDR3 bases read: TGCGCCAGCAGCTTGTCCGGGACAGGGACATACAATGAG.

With respect to this clone: The DNA ends 3 residues before the CDR3 does, and the rest of the CDR3 is filled in from the germline J gene. The chain carries TRBV19 and TRBJ1-4; D is unresolved. The CDR3 runs to 14 residues. The V end lost 2 bases, the J end lost 8 bases, and 12 bases lay between the germline ends. The germline CDR1 and CDR2 sequences are LNHDA and SQIVND (reference sequence). The sequenced CDR3 bases are TGTGCCAGTAGTATAAGGAGAGAACAGGAAAAA. The encoded protein is CASSIRREQEK. The whole CDR3 protein is CASSIRREQEKLFF.

Concerning this clone: Read coverage stops 3 residues before the CDR3 terminus; the germline J gene supplies the remainder. The chain combines TRBV29-1 with TRBJ2-7; TRBD2 matches at 8 bases. The germline V gene has CDR1 SQVTM and CDR2 ANQGSEA. The CDR3 consists of 14 residues. Trimming took 3 bases from V and 3 from J; bases not matched to a gene: 7. CDR3 sequence reads: CSVDSSGGGYEQYF. CDR3 bases read: TGCAGCGTTGACTCCAGCGGGGGAGGCTACGAG.

A note on this clone: The read stops 3 residues short of the end of the CDR3; the missing end is completed from the germline J gene. The chain uses TRBV19 and TRBJ1-5; unclear D gene. There are 15 residues in the CDR3. Germline V gives CDR1 LNHDA, CDR2 SQIVND (reference sequence). Between the trimmed V and J ends, which lost 1 base and 3 bases, there was a span of 10 bases. CDR3 bases read: TGTGCCAGTAGTATAGGTTCGGGGTACAATCAGCCC. Its protein product is CASSIGSGYNQP. Given in full, the CDR3 is CASSIGSGYNQPQHF.

For this clone: Read data end 3 residues before the CDR3 end; the end is taken from the germline J gene. The rearrangement joins TRBV6-2 or TRBV6-3 to TRBJ2-3; 7 bases fit TRBD2. The J segment lost 5 bases and the V segment lost 6 bases, leaving 5 bases of the junction unmatched. The CDR3 has 13 amino acids. Germline V gene lookup returns CDR1 MNHEY and CDR2 SVGEGT. The CDR3 spells CASRRERGDTQYF. The covered CDR3 bases are TGTGCCAGCAGGCGGGAGAGAGGAGATACG.

Concerning this clone: Read sequence stops 3 residues before the CDR3 end, and the germline J gene provides the missing end. The genes are TRBV7-3 and TRBJ2-1; 10 nucleotides align to TRBD2. The germline V gene has CDR1 SGHTA and CDR2 FQGTGA. There are 16 residues in the CDR3. Trimming took 1 base from V and 3 from J; bases not matched to a gene: 3. The CDR3 DNA, read in part, is TGTGCCAGCAGCTTAATTGTAGCGGGGGGCTACAATGAG. Its translation is CASSLIVAGGYNE. The whole CDR3 protein reads CASSLIVAGGYNEQFF.

The CDR3 reads CSVVPGESYNEQFF. The sequenced CDR3 bases are TGCAGCGTTGTCCCCGGGGAAAGCTACAATGAG. The chain recombines TRBV29-1 with TRBJ2-1; possible D gene TRBD2, 5 bases. From the germline J gene comes the end of the CDR3, since the read stops 3 residues before it. Trimming stripped 4 bases from V and 3 bases from J, with 13 bases between. Germline V gene sequence: CDR1 SQVTM, CDR2 ANQGSEA. The CDR3 extends over 14 amino acids.

In the case of this clone: Read sequence stops 3 residues before the CDR3 end, and the germline J gene provides the missing end. V usage is TRBV12-5 and J usage is TRBJ2-1; D gene unclear. The ends were cut back, 0 bases at V and 5 bases at J, with 17 bases in the middle. This CDR3 is built from 17 residues. The germline V gene encodes CDR1 LGHNT and CDR2 FRNRAP. This CDR3 is CASGLVPLLRLNNEQFF. CDR3 bases read: TGTGCTAGTGGTTTGGTACCCCTCTTGAGACTTAACAATGAG.

To note about this clone: Read data end 3 residues before the CDR3 end; the end is taken from the germline J gene. This chain connects TRBV20-1 to TRBJ1-2, with TRBD1 as a possible D gene (5 bases). The length of the CDR3 is 17 residues. Germline CDR1 DFQATT, CDR2 SNEGSKA (reference sequence). The part of the CDR3 DNA that was read is TGCAGTGCTAGAGAACTACCCACCGCAGGGAAGGTTTGGGGC. It yields the protein CSARELPTAGKVWG. Given in full, the CDR3 is CSARELPTAGKVWGYTF.

The covered CDR3 bases are TGTGCCAGCAGCGGGACGGGGAGCTCCTACAATGAG. The encoded protein is CASSGTGSSYNE. The entire CDR3 is CASSGTGSSYNEQFF. The chain joins TRBV9 to TRBJ2-1; the D gene is possibly TRBD2 (5 bases). The read terminates 3 residues before the CDR3 end, so the remaining end is supplied by the germline J gene. Trimming took off 3 bases at V and 0 bases at J, with 10 bases between the two ends. CDR1 SGDLS and CDR2 YYNGEE come from the germline V gene. This CDR3 has 15 residues.

The DNA read from the CDR3 is TGTGCCAGTAGTCAGAGGACTAGCTCCAATGAG. Protein: CASSQRTSSNE. The entire CDR3 protein is CASSQRTSSNEQFF. This chain connects TRBV19 to TRBJ2-1; 8 bases agree with TRBD2. The CDR3 end is not reached by the read, which stops 3 residues before it; the germline J gene fills it in. The CDR3 consists of 14 residues. Germline V gene lookup returns CDR1 LNHDA and CDR2 SQIVND (reference sequence). With V trimmed by 5 bases and J by 6 bases, 6 bases remained unmatched.